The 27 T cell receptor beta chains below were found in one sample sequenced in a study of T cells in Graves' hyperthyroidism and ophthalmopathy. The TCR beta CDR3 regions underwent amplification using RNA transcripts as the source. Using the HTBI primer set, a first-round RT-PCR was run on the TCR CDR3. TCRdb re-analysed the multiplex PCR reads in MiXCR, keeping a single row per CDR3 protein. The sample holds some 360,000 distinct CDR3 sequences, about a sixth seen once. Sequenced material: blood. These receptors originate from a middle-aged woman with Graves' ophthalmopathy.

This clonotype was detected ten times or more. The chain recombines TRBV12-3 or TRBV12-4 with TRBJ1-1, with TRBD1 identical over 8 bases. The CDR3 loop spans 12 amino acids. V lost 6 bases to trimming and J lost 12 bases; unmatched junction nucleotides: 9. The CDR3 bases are TGTGCCAGCAGGGGACAGGATCATTACCCTTTCTTT. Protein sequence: CASRGQDHYPFF.

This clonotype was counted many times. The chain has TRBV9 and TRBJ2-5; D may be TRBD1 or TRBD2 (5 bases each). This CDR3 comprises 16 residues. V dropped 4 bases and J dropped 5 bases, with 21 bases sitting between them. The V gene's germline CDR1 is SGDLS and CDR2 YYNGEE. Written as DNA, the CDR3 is TGTGCCAGCAGCCAGAGGGACGCTTCCCCTACGGAGACCCAGTACTTC. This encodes CASSQRDASPTETQYF.

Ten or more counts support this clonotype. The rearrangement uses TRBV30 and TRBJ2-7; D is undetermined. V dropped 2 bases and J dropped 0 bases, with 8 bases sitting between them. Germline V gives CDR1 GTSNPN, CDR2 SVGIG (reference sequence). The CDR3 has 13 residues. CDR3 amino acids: CAWSQDLSYEQYF. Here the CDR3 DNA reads TGTGCCTGGAGTCAGGACCTCTCCTACGAGCAGTACTTC.

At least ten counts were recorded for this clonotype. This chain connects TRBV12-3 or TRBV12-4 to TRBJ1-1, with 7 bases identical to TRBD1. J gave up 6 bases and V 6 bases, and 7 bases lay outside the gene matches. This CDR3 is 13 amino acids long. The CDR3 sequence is CASRGDSPPEAFF. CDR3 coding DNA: TGTGCCAGCAGAGGGGACAGTCCTCCTGAAGCTTTCTTT.

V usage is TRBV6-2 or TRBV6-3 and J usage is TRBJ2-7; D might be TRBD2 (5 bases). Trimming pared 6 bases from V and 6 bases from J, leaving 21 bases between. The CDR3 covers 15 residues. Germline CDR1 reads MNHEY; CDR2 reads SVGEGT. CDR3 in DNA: TGTGCCAGCAGCCCCTGGGGAGACTCCCGACGCGAGCAGTACTTC. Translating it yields CASSPWGDSRREQYF.

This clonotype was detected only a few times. The CDR3 sequence: CASSLGEGIRPGELFF. The CDR3 bases are TGCGCCAGCAGCCTAGGGGAGGGGATTAGGCCCGGGGAGCTGTTTTTT. The V and J genes are TRBV4-1 and TRBJ2-2, with TRBD2 matching over 7 bases. The CDR3 spans 16 residues. The germline V gene encodes CDR1 MGHRA and CDR2 YSYEKL. The trim removed 4 bases at V and 6 bases at J, leaving 11 bases unmatched.

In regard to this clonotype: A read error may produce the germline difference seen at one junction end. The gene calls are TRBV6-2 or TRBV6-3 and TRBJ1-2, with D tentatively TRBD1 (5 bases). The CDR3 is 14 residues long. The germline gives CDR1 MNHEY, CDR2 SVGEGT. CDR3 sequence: CASSYISGFDGYIF. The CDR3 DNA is TGTGCCAGCAGTTACATTTCAGGGTTCGATGGCTACATCTTC.

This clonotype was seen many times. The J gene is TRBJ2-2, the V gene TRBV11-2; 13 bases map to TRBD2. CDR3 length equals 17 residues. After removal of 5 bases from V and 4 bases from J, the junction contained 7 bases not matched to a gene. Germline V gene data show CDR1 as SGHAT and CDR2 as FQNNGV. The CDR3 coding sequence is TGTGCCAGCAGCACCGGGACTAGCGGGGCTATCACCGGGGAGCTGTTTTTT. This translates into CASSTGTSGAITGELFF.

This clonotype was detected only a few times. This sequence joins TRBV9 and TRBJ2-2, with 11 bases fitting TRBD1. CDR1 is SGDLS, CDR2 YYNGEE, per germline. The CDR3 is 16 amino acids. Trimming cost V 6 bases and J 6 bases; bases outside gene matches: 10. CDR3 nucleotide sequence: TGTGCCAGCACTGCATCTTGGGGACAGGGGGCCGGGGAGCTGTTTTTT. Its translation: CASTASWGQGAGELFF.

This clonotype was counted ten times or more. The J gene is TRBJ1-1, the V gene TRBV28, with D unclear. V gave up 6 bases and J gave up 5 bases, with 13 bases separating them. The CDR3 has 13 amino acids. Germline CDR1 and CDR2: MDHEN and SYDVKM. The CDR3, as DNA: TGTGCCAGCAGGGGCGGAGTGGGGACTGAAGCTTTCTTT. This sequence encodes CASRGGVGTEAFF.

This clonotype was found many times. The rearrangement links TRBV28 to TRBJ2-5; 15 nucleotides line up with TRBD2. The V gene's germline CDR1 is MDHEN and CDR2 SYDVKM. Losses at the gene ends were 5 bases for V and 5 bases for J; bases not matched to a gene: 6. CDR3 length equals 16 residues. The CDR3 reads CASSGLAGGPSETQYF. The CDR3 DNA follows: TGTGCCAGCAGTGGACTAGCGGGAGGGCCGAGTGAGACCCAGTACTTC.

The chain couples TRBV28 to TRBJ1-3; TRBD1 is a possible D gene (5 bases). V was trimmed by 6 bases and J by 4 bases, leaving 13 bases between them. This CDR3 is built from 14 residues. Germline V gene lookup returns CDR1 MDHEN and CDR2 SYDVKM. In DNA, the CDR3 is TGTGCCAGCAGGGGCCGCGGGGCAGGAAACACCATATATTTT. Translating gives CASRGRGAGNTIYF.

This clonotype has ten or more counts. CDR3 nucleotides: TGTGCCAGCAGTTTATCTCCAGGGGTCACTGAAGCTTTCTTT. This translates into CASSLSPGVTEAFF. The rearrangement links TRBV27 to TRBJ1-1; D possibly corresponds to TRBD1 (6 bases). The germline V gene encodes CDR1 MNHEY and CDR2 SMNVEV (reference sequence). V was shortened by 0 bases and J by 4 bases, with 9 bases between the two germline ends. The CDR3 loop spans 14 amino acids.

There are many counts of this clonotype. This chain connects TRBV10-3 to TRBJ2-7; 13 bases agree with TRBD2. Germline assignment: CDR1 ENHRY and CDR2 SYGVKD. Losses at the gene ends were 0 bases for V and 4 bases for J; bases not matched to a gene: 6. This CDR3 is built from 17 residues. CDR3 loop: CAISESLAGGKGYEQYF. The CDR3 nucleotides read TGTGCCATCAGTGAGTCACTAGCGGGAGGGAAGGGGTACGAGCAGTACTTC.

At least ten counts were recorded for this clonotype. CDR3 sequence (DNA): TGTGCCAGCAGCCAAAGGGGCCAGAAGAACACTGAAGCTTTCTTT. This encodes CASSQRGQKNTEAFF. The V gene is TRBV3-1, the J gene TRBJ1-1; D perhaps matches TRBD1 (5 bases). Per the germline V gene, CDR1 is LGHDT and CDR2 is YNNKEL (reference sequence). With 2 bases removed from V and 1 base from J, the gap between germline ends came to 11 bases. This CDR3 region has 15 residues.

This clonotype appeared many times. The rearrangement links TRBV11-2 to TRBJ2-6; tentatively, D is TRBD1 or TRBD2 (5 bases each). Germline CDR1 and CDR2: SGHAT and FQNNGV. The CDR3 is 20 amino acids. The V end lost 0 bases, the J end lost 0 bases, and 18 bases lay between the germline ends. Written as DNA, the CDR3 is TGTGCCAGCAGCTTAGATAATGGGGGATTTATGGTCTCTGGGGCCAACGTCCTGACTTTC. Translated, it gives CASSLDNGGFMVSGANVLTF.

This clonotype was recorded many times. The CDR3 DNA sequence: TGTGCCAGCAGTCCTGGGACAGGGGTAAAACTGTTTTTT. It yields the protein CASSPGTGVKLFF. The chain couples TRBV12-3 or TRBV12-4 to TRBJ1-4; 10 nucleotides align to TRBD1. V lost 5 bases and J lost 10; bases outside the gene matches: 4. This CDR3 is built from 13 residues.

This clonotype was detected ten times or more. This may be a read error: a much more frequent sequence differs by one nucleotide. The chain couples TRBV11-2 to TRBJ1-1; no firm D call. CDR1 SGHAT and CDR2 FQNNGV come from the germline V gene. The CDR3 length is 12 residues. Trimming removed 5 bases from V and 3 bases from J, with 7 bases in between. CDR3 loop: CASSAGYTEAFF. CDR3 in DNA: TGTGCCAGCAGCGCTGGGTACACTGAAGCTTTCTTT.

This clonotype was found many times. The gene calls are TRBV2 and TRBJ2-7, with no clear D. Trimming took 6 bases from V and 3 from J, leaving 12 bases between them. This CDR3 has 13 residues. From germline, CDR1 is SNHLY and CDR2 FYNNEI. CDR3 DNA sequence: TGTGCCAGCAGCCTCACCCAGGTCTACGAGCAGTACTTC. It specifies CASSLTQVYEQYF.

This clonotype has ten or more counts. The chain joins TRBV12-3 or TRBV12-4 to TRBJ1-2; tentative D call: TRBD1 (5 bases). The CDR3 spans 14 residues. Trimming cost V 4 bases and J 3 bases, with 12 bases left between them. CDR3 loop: CASSSDSTDYGYTF. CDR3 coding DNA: TGTGCCAGCAGTTCCGACAGCACAGACTATGGCTACACCTTC.

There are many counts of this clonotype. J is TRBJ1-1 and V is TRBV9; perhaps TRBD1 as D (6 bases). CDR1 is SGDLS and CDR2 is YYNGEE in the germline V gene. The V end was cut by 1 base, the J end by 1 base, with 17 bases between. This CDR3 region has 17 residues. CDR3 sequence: CASSVSGDPMSNTEAFF. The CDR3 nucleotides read TGTGCCAGCAGCGTATCAGGGGATCCCATGTCGAACACTGAAGCTTTCTTT.

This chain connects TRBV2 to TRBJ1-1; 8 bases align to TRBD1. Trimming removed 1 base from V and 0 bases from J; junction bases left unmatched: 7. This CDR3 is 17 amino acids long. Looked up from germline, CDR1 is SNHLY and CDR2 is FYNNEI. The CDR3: CASSEVGTGYMNTEAFF. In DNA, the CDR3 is TGTGCCAGCAGTGAAGTGGGGACAGGCTACATGAACACTGAAGCTTTCTTT.

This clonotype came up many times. The CDR3 loop reads CASSLQGMGNEQYF. The CDR3 bases are TGTGCCAGCAGTTTGCAGGGGATGGGCAACGAGCAGTACTTC. The chain recombines TRBV28 with TRBJ2-7, with D tentatively TRBD1 (6 bases). CDR1 and CDR2 from the germline V gene are MDHEN and SYDVKM. CDR3 length equals 14 residues. Trimming cost V 3 bases and J 5 bases, with 14 bases left between them.

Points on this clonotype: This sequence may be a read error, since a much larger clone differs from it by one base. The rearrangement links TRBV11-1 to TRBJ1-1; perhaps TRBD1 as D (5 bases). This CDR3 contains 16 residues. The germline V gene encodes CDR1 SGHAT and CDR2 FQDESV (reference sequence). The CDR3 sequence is CAISSKAGSLDTEAFF. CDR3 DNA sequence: TGTGCCATCAGCTCAAAGGCAGGGAGTCTGGACACTGAAGCTTTCTTT.

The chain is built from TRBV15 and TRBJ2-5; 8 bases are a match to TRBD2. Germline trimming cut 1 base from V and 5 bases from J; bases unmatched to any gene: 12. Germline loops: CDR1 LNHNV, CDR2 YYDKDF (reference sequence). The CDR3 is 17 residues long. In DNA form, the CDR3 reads TGTGCCACCAGCAGAGGTTTCGCCGGGAGGGAGGTGGAGACCCAGTACTTC. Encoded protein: CATSRGFAGREVETQYF.

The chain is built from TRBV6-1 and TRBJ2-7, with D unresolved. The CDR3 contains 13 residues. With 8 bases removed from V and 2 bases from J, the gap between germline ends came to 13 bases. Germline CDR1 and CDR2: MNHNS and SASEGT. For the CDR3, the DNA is TGTGCCAGCGGGGTCGGACGTACCTACGAGCAGTACTTC. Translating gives CASGVGRTYEQYF.

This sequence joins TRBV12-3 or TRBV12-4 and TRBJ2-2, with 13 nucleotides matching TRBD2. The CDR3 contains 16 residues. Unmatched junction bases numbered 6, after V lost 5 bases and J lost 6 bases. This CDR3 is CASSGLAGAVSGELFF. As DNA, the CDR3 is TGTGCCAGCAGTGGACTAGCGGGAGCCGTATCCGGGGAGCTGTTTTTT.